One and the same sample provided the 29 T cell receptor beta chains below, sequenced in a study of T cells in Graves' hyperthyroidism and ophthalmopathy. Amplification of TCR beta CDR3 regions used RNA as the template. The study used the HTBI primer set for a first-round RT-PCR of the TCR CDR3. Each CDR3 protein gets one entry after TCRdb re-called the multiplex PCR reads with MiXCR. This sample has more than 500,000 distinct CDR3 sequences, with roughly 15% found just once. The sample comprised blood. The receptor source for this set is a woman aged 40 to 50 with Graves' ophthalmopathy.

This clonotype was recorded at least ten times. This chain connects TRBV7-9 to TRBJ1-1; TRBD1 aligns across 7 bases. Per germline, CDR1 SEHNR and CDR2 FQNEAQ (reference sequence). The CDR3 is 14 residues long. Unmatched junction bases numbered 3, after V lost 4 bases and J lost 1 base. The CDR3, as DNA: TGTGCCAGCAGCTCGGGACAGACGAACACTGAAGCTTTCTTT. Its translation: CASSSGQTNTEAFF. The variable domain in full, completed from reference TRBV7-9 and TRBJ1-1, reads DTGVSQNPRHKITKRGQNVTFRCDPISEHNRLYWYRQTLGQGPEFLTYFQNEAQLEKSRLLSDRFSAERPKGSFSTLEIQRTEQGDSAMYLCASSSGQTNTEAFFGQGTRLTVV.

This clonotype was detected many times. The chain joins TRBV27 to TRBJ1-1; no reliable D call. V lost 0 bases and J lost 1, with 6 bases in between. Per germline, CDR1 MNHEY and CDR2 SMNVEV (reference sequence). The CDR3 contains 14 residues. CDR3 in DNA: TGTGCCAGCAGTTTATCGTTCGGGAACACTGAAGCTTTCTTT. It is translated as CASSLSFGNTEAFF.

There are many counts of this clonotype. This rearrangement joins TRBV12-3 or TRBV12-4 to TRBJ2-7, with 8 bases fitting TRBD1. This CDR3 has 14 residues. The V segment lost 5 bases and the J segment 5 bases; nucleotides outside the gene matches: 8. CDR3 sequence: CASSTRGLRDEQYF. In DNA, the CDR3 is TGTGCCAGCAGTACCAGGGGGCTCCGCGACGAGCAGTACTTC.

This clonotype was observed at least ten times. The chain employs TRBV6-1 and TRBJ1-1; possibly TRBD1 for D (5 bases). The V end was cut by 9 bases, the J end by 0 bases, with 14 bases between. This CDR3 is 14 amino acids long. Germline assignment: CDR1 MNHNS and CDR2 SASEGT. CDR3 sequence reads: CASRDGQMNTEAFF. CDR3 sequence (DNA): TGTGCCAGTCGGGACGGACAAATGAACACTGAAGCTTTCTTT.

The chain employs TRBV10-3 and TRBJ1-3, with D tentatively TRBD1 (5 bases). V lost 6 bases and J lost 0, with 6 bases in between. Germline V gene sequence: CDR1 ENHRY, CDR2 SYGVKD. The CDR3 is 13 amino acids. Written as DNA, the CDR3 is TGTGCCATCAGGACAGACTCTGGAAACACCATATATTTT. The encoded protein is CAIRTDSGNTIYF.

The table lists this clonotype with many counts. The V call is TRBV6-5, the J call TRBJ2-2; D assignment may be TRBD1 or TRBD2 (5 bases each). Germline V gene lookup returns CDR1 MNHEY and CDR2 SVGAGI. The CDR3 runs 13 residues. The ends were cut back, 4 bases at V and 3 bases at J, with 6 bases in the middle. CDR3 amino acids: CASSWDDTGELFF. The CDR3 DNA is TGTGCCAGCAGTTGGGACGACACCGGGGAGCTGTTTTTT.

This clonotype was recorded many times. The rearrangement joins TRBV2 to TRBJ1-1; 7 positions match TRBD1. This CDR3 is built from 14 residues. Germline assignment: CDR1 SNHLY and CDR2 FYNNEI. V was pared by 6 bases and J by 6 bases, with 10 bases of the junction left unmatched. CDR3 region: CASRWDSHGAEAFF. The CDR3 nucleotides are TGTGCCAGCAGGTGGGACAGCCACGGGGCTGAAGCTTTCTTT.

The chain carries TRBV19 and TRBJ1-1; TRBD1 aligns across 9 bases. The CDR3 is 13 residues long. V shed 8 bases, J shed 6 bases, and the junction held 7 bases outside the gene matches. Germline CDR1 is LNHDA and CDR2 is SQIVND (reference sequence). The CDR3 nucleotides are TGTGCCAGTCGCGGGACAGGGCAGTCTGAAGCTTTCTTT. It codes for CASRGTGQSEAFF.

This clonotype was recorded many times. This chain joins TRBV19 and TRBJ2-7, with 14 bases matching TRBD2. The germline gives CDR1 LNHDA, CDR2 SQIVND (reference sequence). This CDR3 spans 14 amino acids. Trimming at V came to 7 bases and at J to 6 bases, leaving 5 bases not matched to a gene. For the CDR3, the DNA is TGTGCCAGTACCCCTGGGACTAGCGGGAGCGAGCAGTACTTC. Encoded protein: CASTPGTSGSEQYF.

This clonotype was detected many times. The chain links TRBV27 to TRBJ1-2; no firm D call. V was shortened by 4 bases and J by 2 bases, with 11 bases between the two germline ends. Germline-derived CDR1 and CDR2 are MNHEY and SMNVEV (reference sequence). This CDR3 has 14 residues. The chain's CDR3 is CASSSSHKNYGYTF. In nucleotides, the CDR3 is TGTGCCAGCAGTTCCTCCCACAAAAACTATGGCTACACCTTC.

This clonotype showed up many times. This chain connects TRBV20-1 to TRBJ2-7; possibly TRBD1 for D (6 bases). The CDR3 runs to 16 residues. Trimming left V 1 base short and J 2 bases short, with 18 bases between. CDR1 and CDR2 from the germline V gene are DFQATT and SNEGSKA (reference sequence). In nucleotides, the CDR3 is TGCAGTGCTAGAGCCGTTGGGACAATACTTACCTACGAGCAGTACTTC. This translates into CSARAVGTILTYEQYF.

This clonotype was counted ten times or more. The CDR3 reads CASSLEGQYEAFF. CDR3 in DNA: TGTGCCAGCAGTTTAGAAGGACAGTATGAAGCTTTCTTT. The genes are TRBV12-3 or TRBV12-4 and TRBJ1-1, with D perhaps TRBD1 (6 bases). This CDR3 contains 13 residues. V lost 1 base and J lost 7, with 10 bases in between.

The V gene is TRBV5-1, the J gene TRBJ1-2; 11 bases line up with TRBD1. After removal of 0 bases from V and 7 bases from J, the junction contained 2 bases not matched to a gene. The CDR3 loop spans 14 amino acids. Germline CDR1 reads SGHRS; CDR2 reads YFSETQ. The CDR3 reads CASSLADRGLGYTF. The CDR3, as DNA: TGCGCCAGCAGCTTGGCGGACAGGGGGCTTGGCTACACCTTC.

This clonotype was detected many times. This chain links TRBV24-1 with TRBJ2-1; TRBD2 might be the D (5 bases). This CDR3 has 17 amino acids. Germline CDR1 reads KGHDR; CDR2 reads SFDVKD. Trimming removed 3 bases at V and 6 bases at J, with 20 bases between. The CDR3 DNA reads TGTGCCACCAGTGATGCCCTGGAGTCGGGGATGGGCAATGAGCAGTTCTTC. This sequence encodes CATSDALESGMGNEQFF.

CDR3 bases: TGTGCCAGCAGATCGACGCCGACCGGGGAGCTGTTTTTT. Protein: CASRSTPTGELFF. The chain has TRBV27 and TRBJ2-2; D gene uncertain. V lost 6 bases and J lost 5, with 10 bases in between. Germline V CDR1 and CDR2: MNHEY, SMNVEV (reference sequence). The CDR3 is 13 amino acids.

The rearrangement joins TRBV5-1 to TRBJ2-7, with D perhaps TRBD1 (5 bases). Trimming cost V 4 bases and J 0 bases, with 14 bases left between them. The CDR3 is made up of 15 amino acids. The germline gives CDR1 SGHRS, CDR2 YFSETQ. CDR3 in DNA: TGCGCCAGCAGCCGACTGACAGATTTCTCCTACGAGCAGTACTTC. Amino acid sequence: CASSRLTDFSYEQYF.

There are many counts of this clonotype. The genes are TRBV28 and TRBJ2-7; D may be TRBD1 or TRBD2 (5 bases each). CDR1 is MDHEN, CDR2 SYDVKM, per germline. V lost 10 bases and J 4 bases, leaving 17 bases between the germline ends. The CDR3 has 13 amino acids. The CDR3 spells CATNPGRTYEQYF. CDR3 coding DNA: TGTGCCACCAACCCGGGACGGACGTACGAGCAGTACTTC.

This clonotype showed up just a few times. The chain uses TRBV7-2 and TRBJ1-2; 10 bases match TRBD1. The J segment lost 3 bases and the V segment lost 5 bases, leaving 3 bases of the junction unmatched. The CDR3 consists of 14 residues. Germline CDR1 SGHTA, CDR2 FQGNSA. This chain's CDR3 is CASSTGQGDYGYTF. CDR3 nucleotide sequence: TGTGCCAGCAGCACCGGACAGGGGGACTATGGCTACACCTTC. Full variable domain (rest looked up from reference TRBV7-2 and TRBJ1-2): GAGVSQSPSNKVTEKGKDVELRCDPISGHTALYWYRQSLGQGLEFLIYFQGNSAPDKSGLPSDRFSAERTGGSVSTLTIQRTQQEDSAVYLCASSTGQGDYGYTFGSGTRLTVV.

This clonotype was recorded many times. The chain links TRBV11-2 to TRBJ2-2; TRBD1 is a possible D gene (6 bases). The CDR3 covers 14 residues. Trimming left V 1 base short and J 5 bases short, with 8 bases between. CDR1 is SGHAT and CDR2 is FQNNGV in the germline V gene. Here the CDR3 DNA reads TGTGCCAGCAGCTTAGTGGGGGCGACCGGGGAGCTGTTTTTT. Translating gives CASSLVGATGELFF.

This clonotype was detected a few times. The chain employs TRBV29-1 and TRBJ2-7, with 7 bases fitting TRBD1. With 7 bases clipped from V and 2 bases from J, the junction kept 8 bases outside the gene matches. There are 13 residues in the CDR3. Germline assignment: CDR1 SQVTM and CDR2 ANQGSEA. CDR3 sequence reads: CSGRQGPTYEQYF. In DNA form, the CDR3 reads TGCAGCGGTCGACAGGGTCCCACCTACGAGCAGTACTTC.

To note about this clonotype: This may come from a read error, since a much larger clone is one base off. The rearrangement uses TRBV28 and TRBJ2-2; no clear D. In germline, CDR1 is MDHEN, CDR2 SYDVKM. CDR3 length: 14 amino acids. The V end was cut by 6 bases, the J end by 1 base, with 9 bases between. The CDR3 protein is CASSYTMNTGELFF. CDR3 sequence (DNA): TGTGCCAGCAGCTACACTATGAACACCGGGGAGCTGTTTTTT.

This clonotype was detected ten times or more. The rearrangement links TRBV20-1 to TRBJ2-7, with 7 bases fitting TRBD1. V gave up 6 bases and J gave up 1 base; unmatched junction bases: 6. The V gene's germline CDR1 is DFQATT and CDR2 SNEGSKA (reference sequence). CDR3 length: 13 residues. CDR3 DNA: TGCAGTGCCCTAAAGGGGGCTTCCTACGAGCAGTACTTC. Its translation: CSALKGASYEQYF.

This clonotype was seen ten or more times. The chain carries TRBV5-6 and TRBJ1-2; no definite D call. The V gene lost 1 base and the J gene lost 4 bases, with 11 bases spanning the gap. The V gene's germline CDR1 is SGHDT and CDR2 YYEEEE. This CDR3 region has 14 residues. In DNA, the CDR3 is TGTGCCAGCAGCTTGAGTCTCGGCACCTATGGCTACACCTTC. Translated: CASSLSLGTYGYTF. Supplemented by reference TRBV5-6 and TRBJ1-2, the full variable domain reads DAGVTQSPTHLIKTRGQQVTLRCSPKSGHDTVSWYQQALGQGPQFIFQYYEEEERQRGNFPDRFSGHQFPNYSSELNVNALLLGDSALYLCASSLSLGTYGYTFGSGTRLTVV.

This clonotype was detected ten times or more. The chain joins TRBV19 to TRBJ1-5; perhaps TRBD1 as D (6 bases). V was shortened by 5 bases and J by 0 bases, with 11 bases between the two germline ends. This CDR3 contains 15 residues. CDR1 is LNHDA, CDR2 SQIVND, per germline (reference sequence). CDR3 nucleotide sequence: TGTGCCAGTAGTCCGGGACACCTTAGCAATCAGCCCCAGCATTTT. The encoded protein is CASSPGHLSNQPQHF.

This clonotype appeared many times. The rearrangement links TRBV5-6 to TRBJ1-4; D may be TRBD1 (6 bases). The V and J ends lost 0 bases and 4 bases respectively, with 13 bases between them. There are 16 residues in the CDR3. Germline CDR1 and CDR2: SGHDT and YYEEEE. This CDR3 is CASSLAGGEYNEKLFF. DNA of the CDR3: TGTGCCAGCAGCTTGGCCGGGGGCGAGTATAATGAAAAACTGTTTTTT.

Many counts were recorded for this clonotype. V usage is TRBV6-5 and J usage is TRBJ2-1, with a weak D call TRBD2 (5 bases). This CDR3 has 15 residues. V dropped 2 bases and J dropped 1 base, with 9 bases sitting between them. Germline V gene data show CDR1 as MNHEY and CDR2 as SVGAGI. CDR3 protein: CASSYDGNSYNEQFF. The DNA for the CDR3 is TGTGCCAGCAGTTACGACGGGAATTCCTACAATGAGCAGTTCTTC.

The chain has TRBV19 and TRBJ2-7, with 7 bases identical to TRBD2. V shed 1 base and J 1 base; nucleotides not matched to a gene: 4. This CDR3 spans 15 amino acids. Germline V gene sequence: CDR1 LNHDA, CDR2 SQIVND (reference sequence). The CDR3, as DNA: TGTGCCAGTAGTATAGCGGGAGGAGGGTCCTACGAGCAGTACTTC. Translated: CASSIAGGGSYEQYF.

This clonotype has a count of ten or more. The chain combines TRBV4-1 with TRBJ2-7; TRBD1 matches 8 bases. Germline V lookup: CDR1 MGHRA, CDR2 YSYEKL. V was clipped by 4 bases and J by 4 bases; unmatched bases: 9. The CDR3 is 15 residues long. The CDR3 DNA sequence: TGCGCCAGCAGCCGGGACAGGATCTTTGGGTACGAGCAGTACTTC. Translating it yields CASSRDRIFGYEQYF.

At least ten counts were recorded for this clonotype. This sequence joins TRBV20-1 and TRBJ1-1; D is undetermined. Per germline, CDR1 DFQATT and CDR2 SNEGSKA (reference sequence). The CDR3 loop spans 14 amino acids. The V end lost 0 bases, the J end lost 3 bases, and 11 bases lay between the germline ends. The CDR3 nucleotides read TGCAGTGCTAGAGAGGGGATCCTGGACACTGAAGCTTTCTTT. Protein: CSAREGILDTEAFF.